Shown below are 10 T cell receptor beta chains from a single sample sequenced in a study of T cells in Graves' hyperthyroidism and ophthalmopathy. Using RNA transcripts as the source, TCR beta CDR3 regions were amplified. Using the HTBI primer set, a first-round RT-PCR was run on the TCR CDR3. In TCRdb, the multiplex PCR reads were re-called with MiXCR into one record per CDR3 protein. Of hundreds of thousands of distinct CDR3 sequences listed, roughly a quarter are singletons. Sequencing used blood. These TCRs come from a woman aged 25 to 39 with Graves' ophthalmopathy.

The chain uses TRBV6-1 and TRBJ1-2; tentatively, D is TRBD1 (6 bases). Trimming took off 3 bases at V and 4 bases at J, with 12 bases between the two ends. CDR1 is MNHNS and CDR2 is SASEGT in the germline V gene. CDR3 length: 14 amino acids. The DNA for the CDR3 is TGTGCCAGCAGTGATTTCGGGGGGCTCTATGGCTACACCTTC. As protein: CASSDFGGLYGYTF.

This clonotype was seen repeatedly, ten times or more. An end of the junction does not agree with germline; a read error may underlie this. The chain couples TRBV6-2 or TRBV6-3 to TRBJ2-4; the D gene is possibly TRBD1 (5 bases). The CDR3 totals 12 residues. The germline V gene encodes CDR1 MNHEY and CDR2 SVGEGT. The CDR3: CASTSGNHIKYF. CDR3 DNA sequence: TGTGCCAGCACCTCAGGGAATCACATTAAGTACTTC.

This chain links TRBV5-1 with TRBJ1-1, with 9 bases matching TRBD1. Germline V gives CDR1 SGHRS, CDR2 YFSETQ. V lost 4 bases to trimming and J lost 6 bases; unmatched junction nucleotides: 10. The CDR3 runs to 15 residues. In DNA, the CDR3 is TGCGCCAGCAGCCTAAGACAGGGGGTACTTGCTGAAGCTTTCTTT. Its translation: CASSLRQGVLAEAFF.

Ten or more counts support this clonotype. J is TRBJ2-7 and V is TRBV27; possibly TRBD1 for D (7 bases). Germline V gene data show CDR1 as MNHEY and CDR2 as SMNVEV (reference sequence). The CDR3 loop spans 15 amino acids. Trimming removed 6 bases at V and 3 bases at J, with 18 bases between. The CDR3 region is CASSRGGQGGYEQYF. In DNA, the CDR3 is TGTGCCAGCAGCCGAGGGGGGCAGGGGGGCTACGAGCAGTACTTC.

This clonotype was found many times. The chain combines TRBV20-1 with TRBJ1-2, with a weak D call TRBD1 (5 bases). V lost 4 bases and J 7 bases, leaving 10 bases between the germline ends. CDR3 length equals 11 residues. The V gene's germline CDR1 is DFQATT and CDR2 SNEGSKA (reference sequence). CDR3 DNA sequence: TGCAGTGCTAAAGCAGGGAGTGGCTACACCTTC. This encodes CSAKAGSGYTF.

In the case of this clonotype: A read error is possible here, since a much larger clone lies one base away. The rearrangement links TRBV10-2 to TRBJ2-7, with D possibly TRBD1 on 5 matching bases. Germline lookup yields CDR1 WSHSY and CDR2 SAAADI. V lost 2 bases and J 2 bases, leaving 7 bases between the germline ends. The CDR3 is 13 amino acids. CDR3 region: CASSERTTYEQYF. The CDR3 DNA reads as TGCGCCAGCAGTGAGAGGACAACCTACGAGCAGTACTTC.

This clonotype was counted many times. The V call is TRBV5-1, the J call TRBJ2-7; possibly TRBD1 or TRBD2 for D (7 bases each). V shed 3 bases and J shed 3 bases, with 19 bases lying between them. The germline V gene encodes CDR1 SGHRS and CDR2 YFSETQ. This CDR3 comprises 16 residues. The CDR3 DNA sequence: TGCGCCAGCAGCTCGGTTACAGGGGAGGGGAGCTACGAGCAGTACTTC. As protein: CASSSVTGEGSYEQYF.

The chain uses TRBV7-9 and TRBJ2-7; D gene uncertain. CDR3 length equals 14 residues. Germline-derived CDR1 and CDR2 are SEHNR and FQNEAQ (reference sequence). V was pared by 5 bases and J by 3 bases, with 14 bases between. As DNA, the CDR3 is TGTGCCAGCAGCCAGCTACGGTACAACTACGAGCAGTACGTC. Its protein product is CASSQLRYNYEQYV.

This clonotype has a count of ten or more. The chain couples TRBV24-1 to TRBJ1-1; 9 bases map to TRBD1. The CDR3 has 16 residues. Germline V gene data show CDR1 as KGHDR and CDR2 as SFDVKD. J was trimmed by 1 base and V by 6 bases; bases with no gene match: 8. The CDR3, as DNA: TGTGCCACCAGTCCGGGACAGGGAACTTCGAACACTGAAGCTTTCTTT. Translating it yields CATSPGQGTSNTEAFF.

This clonotype was seen more than once but under ten times. The chain has TRBV10-2 and TRBJ1-1, with TRBD1 as a possible D gene (6 bases). The CDR3 runs to 14 residues. V was pared by 9 bases and J by 1 base, with 15 bases between. Germline V CDR1 and CDR2: WSHSY, SAAADI. The CDR3 loop reads CASRGVDWNTEAFF. CDR3 DNA: TGCGCCAGTAGGGGGGTGGACTGGAACACTGAAGCTTTCTTT.